This TCR beta chain was documented in a study of blood T cell repertoires in COVID-19. Deletions cut 5 bases from V and 10 bases from J, with 7 bases between. Germline values: CDR1 SEHNR, CDR2 FQNEAQ (reference sequence). The CDR3 contains 10 residues. Method: immunoSEQ multiplex PCR; TCRdb's copy keeps in-frame clones and lacks some. The table includes approximately 100,000 clones, 75% to 90% detected once. The receptor was isolated from a human donor in a cohort sampled during active or convalescent COVID-19. The chain employs TRBV7-9 and TRBJ2-3; D possibly corresponds to TRBD1 (5 bases). The sample was peripheral blood. In DNA form, the CDR3 reads TGTGCCAGCAGCCCCAGGGCGCAGTATTTT. Amino acid sequence: CASSPRAQYF.